The T cell receptor (beta chain) under discussion was sequenced for a study of OX40 agonist ivuxolimab in advanced cancers. Looking at the study overall: An agonistic human IgG2 monoclonal antibody against OX40 (CD134) was given. A history of anti-PD-1, anti-PD-L1 or anti-CTLA-4 therapy was acceptable, and roughly 40% had some. At doses from 0.01 to 10 mg/kg, patients were given intravenous ivuxolimab every 2 weeks.

The method was immunoSEQ multiplex PCR; TCRdb's version includes in-frame clones alone and lacks a portion of them. The sample includes tens of thousands of clones, around four fifths of them seen just once. Germline CDR1 SGHTA, CDR2 FQGNSA. Trimming took 0 bases from V and 1 from J, leaving 12 bases between them. The CDR3 extends over 16 amino acids. The sample here was CD4+ or CD8+ T cells sorted from blood, taken in a trial of the OX40 agonist ivuxolimab. This chain connects TRBV7-2 to TRBJ1-2; maybe TRBD1 (6 bases). The receptor comes from an adult with an advanced solid tumor such as melanoma, head and neck, liver or kidney cancer. The CDR3 DNA follows: TGTGCCAGCAGCTTAGCCGGACAGCAATTTAACTATGGCTACACCTTC. This codes for CASSLAGQQFNYGYTF.